This TCR beta chain appears in the sequencing data of a study of blood T cell repertoires in COVID-19. Study-wide background: The United States, Italy and Spain were the sources of the acute and convalescent COVID-19 samples.

The CDR3 is 14 residues long. The germline gives CDR1 KGHSH, CDR2 LQKENI. Between the trimmed V and J ends, which lost 6 bases and 7 bases, there was a span of 13 bases. The protocol was immunoSEQ multiplex PCR, while the TCRdb copy is restricted to in-frame clones and leaves out a portion. The sample lists under 200,000 clones, roughly 84% seen once, with roughly 9.2% in the top ten. The rearrangement links TRBV18 to TRBJ1-6; maybe TRBD1 (5 bases). The sample comprised peripheral blood. The origin of this receptor is a woman older than 75 with active or convalescent COVID-19. The CDR3 nucleotides read TGTGCCAGCTCGGGCGACAGCCCCAATTCACCCCTCCACTTT. It translates to CASSGDSPNSPLHF.